A single sample gave rise to the 6 T cell receptor beta chains below, sequenced in a study of T cell responses to AZD1222 COVID-19 vaccine (dated by TCRdb to 2020 to 2022). The time point label, as the study defines it: baseline before first vaccination. The library was prepared using the immunoSEQ multiplex PCR assay. TCRdb mirrors the immuneACCESS table, restricted to in-frame sequences. Some clones are absent from its copies; in checked studies, under half trace to an unresolved V gene, and the reason for the others is unknown. Within this sample are roughly 140,000 clones, with 70% to 90% of them counted one time only. About 4.8% of the sample comes from the top ten. Sequenced material: peripheral blood, taken on day 0 of AZD1222 vaccination. These receptors all come from an adult in good health.

The chain joins TRBV6-5 to TRBJ1-4; D might be TRBD1 (6 bases). Deletions cut 5 bases from V and 7 bases from J, with 14 bases between. Germline V gene sequence: CDR1 MNHEY, CDR2 SVGAGI. This CDR3 region has 14 residues. In nucleotides, the CDR3 is TGTGCCAGCAGTAGAGGACAGCCTTCTGAAAAACTGTTTTTT. Protein product: CASSRGQPSEKLFF.

The V gene is TRBV18, the J gene TRBJ2-3; possible D gene TRBD2, 6 bases. Looked up from germline, CDR1 is KGHSH and CDR2 is LQKENI. The CDR3 is 14 amino acids. V lost 2 bases, J lost 6 bases, and 12 bases lay in between. CDR3 region: CASSPTGAGDTQYF. The CDR3 coding sequence is TGTGCCAGCTCACCAACGGGAGCCGGGGATACGCAGTATTTT. Full variable domain (outside the CDR3, taken from reference TRBV18 and TRBJ2-3): NAGVMQNPRHLVRRRGQEARLRCSPMKGHSHVYWYRQLPEEGLKFMVYLQKENIIDESGMPKERFSAEFPKEGPSILRIQQVVRGDSAAYFCASSPTGAGDTQYFGPGTRLTVL.

The chain couples TRBV24-1 to TRBJ2-6; D is ambiguous. The germline gives CDR1 KGHDR, CDR2 SFDVKD. The V gene lost 4 bases and the J gene lost 3 bases, with 6 bases spanning the gap. The CDR3 sequence is 14 residues long. Here the CDR3 DNA reads TGTGCCACCAGTGACGGCCTTGGGGCCAACGTCCTGACTTTC. Translation gives CATSDGLGANVLTF.

The genes are TRBV7-9 and TRBJ2-1; TRBD1 matches 7 bases. Trimming took 6 bases from V and 1 from J; bases not matched to a gene: 6. This CDR3 is 15 amino acids long. The germline V gene encodes CDR1 SEHNR and CDR2 FQNEAQ (reference sequence). The CDR3 spells CASRYDRESYNEQFF. The CDR3 region has the DNA TGTGCCAGCAGATATGACAGGGAGTCCTACAATGAGCAGTTCTTC.

The rearrangement joins TRBV20-1 to TRBJ2-7; the D is unclear. The CDR3 loop spans 11 amino acids. Between the trimmed V and J ends, which lost 5 bases and 3 bases, there was a span of 8 bases. Germline V gene sequence: CDR1 DFQATT, CDR2 SNEGSKA (reference sequence). The CDR3 loop is CSAWSVYEQYF. DNA of the CDR3: TGCAGTGCTTGGAGCGTCTACGAGCAGTACTTC.

The CDR3 DNA is TGTGCCAGCAGCTCGTGGGGTAGCGGGAGGAGGACCGGGGAGCTGTTTTTT. Translating it yields CASSSWGSGRRTGELFF. The chain employs TRBV5-5 and TRBJ2-2; 10 bases are a match to TRBD2. This CDR3 has 17 amino acids. V dropped 3 bases and J dropped 5; count of bases not matched to a gene: 10. CDR1 SGHKS and CDR2 YYEKEE come from the germline V gene (reference sequence).